The 16 T cell receptor beta chains listed next were all sequenced from one sample in a study of blood T cells in healthy people across ages. A second PCR, run for roughly 7 to 11 cycles, used a sample-barcoded 5' primer plus a J-beta primer mix. TCRdb re-analysed the 5' RACE reads in MiXCR, keeping a single row per CDR3 protein. Of approximately 1,000,000 distinct CDR3 sequences in the sample, over 35% were seen once. The sequenced material came from blood. These receptors originate from a woman aged 55-69 years in good health.

V and J are TRBV2 and TRBJ2-7; 13 bases map to TRBD2. This CDR3 has 18 residues. Germline V gene sequence: CDR1 SNHLY, CDR2 FYNNEI. Unmatched junction bases numbered 14, after V lost 6 bases and J lost 3 bases. CDR3: CASSPGTSGIELGYEQYF. The CDR3 nucleotides read TGTGCCAGCAGCCCCGGGACTAGCGGGATCGAGCTGGGCTACGAGCAGTACTTC.

This chain uses TRBV5-1 with TRBJ2-3, with a tentative D call TRBD1 (6 bases). V dropped 5 bases and J dropped 4 bases, with 14 bases sitting between them. Germline lookup yields CDR1 SGHRS and CDR2 YFSETQ. The CDR3 runs 14 residues. The CDR3 spells CASREGHSADTQYF. The CDR3 coding sequence is TGCGCCAGCAGAGAGGGACACAGCGCAGATACGCAGTATTTT.

This clonotype was counted only a few times. The CDR3 spells CASSLLGTADTQYF. CDR3 sequence (DNA): TGTGCCAGCAGCCTCCTCGGGACAGCGGACACGCAGTATTTT. This rearrangement joins TRBV27 to TRBJ2-3, with TRBD1 matching 7 bases. Losses at the gene ends were 6 bases for V and 9 bases for J; bases not matched to a gene: 12. Germline V gives CDR1 MNHEY, CDR2 SMNVEV (reference sequence). This CDR3 has 14 residues.

The rearrangement joins TRBV6-2 or TRBV6-3 to TRBJ1-1, with TRBD1 identical over 7 bases. The CDR3 loop spans 19 amino acids. Germline assignment: CDR1 MNHEY and CDR2 SVGEGT. With V trimmed by 0 bases and J by 2 bases, 15 bases remained unmatched. The CDR3 DNA reads as TGTGCCAGCAGTTACTCGATCCTGGTACCCGGACAGGCCAACACTGAAGCTTTCTTT. Its translation is CASSYSILVPGQANTEAFF.

The chain links TRBV20-1 to TRBJ2-7; 7 bases match TRBD1. J was trimmed by 0 bases and V by 6 bases; bases with no gene match: 11. CDR3 size: 15 residues. Germline V gives CDR1 DFQATT, CDR2 SNEGSKA (reference sequence). The CDR3 loop reads CSAKGAKGRSYEQYF. In DNA form, the CDR3 reads TGCAGTGCGAAGGGGGCTAAGGGCCGCTCCTACGAGCAGTACTTC.

The chain recombines TRBV28 with TRBJ2-4; 9 bases fit TRBD2. Germline V gene data show CDR1 as MDHEN and CDR2 as SYDVKM. The CDR3 totals 15 residues. Germline trimming cut 6 bases from V and 2 bases from J; bases unmatched to any gene: 5. The CDR3 sequence: CASRSRGGTKNIQYF. In DNA form, the CDR3 reads TGTGCCAGCAGGTCGCGGGGGGGGACCAAAAACATTCAGTACTTC.

This clonotype was found a few times. This sequence joins TRBV11-2 and TRBJ2-3; 8 bases map to TRBD1. This CDR3 has 14 amino acids. Trimming took 5 bases from V and 8 from J; bases not matched to a gene: 9. Per germline, CDR1 SGHAT and CDR2 FQNNGV. In DNA, the CDR3 is TGTGCCAGCAGCCGAACAGGGGGAAGTGGTACGCAGTATTTT. Translated: CASSRTGGSGTQYF. Full variable domain (missing parts from reference TRBV11-2 and TRBJ2-3): EAGVAQSPRYKIIEKRQSVAFWCNPISGHATLYWYQQILGQGPKLLIQFQNNGVVDDSQLPKDRFSAERLKGVDSTLKIQPAKLEDSAVYLCASSRTGGSGTQYFGPGTRLTVL.

The CDR3 DNA sequence: TGCAGTGCTCCTGGCTTTGTGTCACCCGGCAGCGGAATAGCCAAAAACATTCAGTACTTC. Translation: CSAPGFVSPGSGIAKNIQYF. The chain couples TRBV20-1 to TRBJ2-4, with D maybe TRBD2 (5 bases). The CDR3 runs to 20 residues. The ends were cut back, 5 bases at V and 0 bases at J, with 29 bases in the middle. CDR1 is DFQATT, CDR2 SNEGSKA, per germline (reference sequence).

This clonotype has more than one count but fewer than ten. As DNA, the CDR3 is TGTGCCATCTCTAGAACGGGCCTTATCTACGAGCAGTACTTC. This translates into CAISRTGLIYEQYF. The V gene is TRBV10-3, the J gene TRBJ2-4; D unresolved. The assigned J gene may be wrong: the sequence end matches TRBJ2-7 better. The germline gives CDR1 ENHRY, CDR2 SYGVKD. The CDR3 runs 14 residues.

A few counts support this clonotype. The chain links TRBV2 to TRBJ2-4, with 10 nucleotides matching TRBD1. This CDR3 is 19 amino acids long. Germline-derived CDR1 and CDR2 are SNHLY and FYNNEI. The V and J ends lost 3 bases and 2 bases, in that order; junction bases with no gene match: 13. CDR3: CASSEGPGQGQHTKNIQYF. The CDR3 DNA is TGTGCCAGCAGTGAGGGTCCGGGACAGGGGCAACATACCAAAAACATTCAGTACTTC. Full variable domain (missing parts from reference TRBV2 and TRBJ2-4): EPEVTQTPSHQVTQMGQEVILRCVPISNHLYFYWYRQILGQKVEFLVSFYNNEISEKSEIFDDQFSVERPDGSNFTLKIRSTKLEDSAMYFCASSEGPGQGQHTKNIQYFGAGTRLSVL.

This sequence joins TRBV5-1 and TRBJ1-2; D is unclear. Germline V lookup: CDR1 SGHRS, CDR2 YFSETQ. The CDR3 consists of 17 residues. V was pared by 0 bases and J by 0 bases, with 15 bases between. In DNA, the CDR3 is TGCGCCAGCAGCTTGGCAGGTGGGAAGGCATCTAACTATGGCTACACCTTC. Protein product: CASSLAGGKASNYGYTF.

This chain links TRBV7-9 with TRBJ2-6; TRBD1 or TRBD2 may be the D gene (5 bases each). CDR3 length equals 14 residues. Germline lookup yields CDR1 SEHNR and CDR2 FQNEAQ (reference sequence). V lost 5 bases and J lost 6, with 11 bases in between. The CDR3 loop is CASSLGAEANVLTF. CDR3 DNA sequence: TGTGCCAGCAGCCTCGGGGCCGAGGCCAACGTCCTGACTTTC.

V gene TRBV7-8 combines with J gene TRBJ2-1; weak D call: TRBD2 (5 bases). The germline V gene has CDR1 SGHVS and CDR2 FQNEAQ. Deletions cut 2 bases from V and 5 bases from J, with 7 bases between. The CDR3 is 13 residues long. The CDR3 DNA sequence: TGTGCCAGCAGCTTAAACGGGAACAATGAGCAGTTCTTC. Translated, it gives CASSLNGNNEQFF. Drawing the rest from reference TRBV7-8 and TRBJ2-1, the complete variable domain is GAGVSQSPRYKVAKRGQDVALRCDPISGHVSLFWYQQALGQGPEFLTYFQNEAQLDKSGLPSDRFFAERPEGSVSTLKIQRTQQEDSAVYLCASSLNGNNEQFFGPGTRLTVL.

This clonotype was recorded once. V usage is TRBV15 and J usage is TRBJ1-4; 7 bases are shared with TRBD1. V lost 1 base, J lost 10 bases, and 9 bases stayed unmatched. The CDR3 sequence is 15 residues long. The germline V gene encodes CDR1 LNHNV and CDR2 YYDKDF (reference sequence). CDR3 nucleotides: TGTGCCACCAGCAGAGGATTTGGACAGGACCCAAAACTGTTTTTT. Its protein product is CATSRGFGQDPKLFF.

V usage is TRBV25-1 and J usage is TRBJ2-1; TRBD2 aligns across 11 bases. The V and J ends lost 2 bases and 8 bases, in that order; junction bases with no gene match: 8. Per the germline V gene, CDR1 is MGHDK and CDR2 is SYGVNS. This CDR3 spans 16 amino acids. The CDR3 reads CASSELSGRAGDEQFF. The CDR3 nucleotides read TGTGCCAGCAGTGAACTTAGCGGGAGGGCCGGGGATGAGCAGTTCTTC.

This clonotype was found once. CDR3 coding DNA: TGTGCCTACACGGGGGGGCCCATGAACACTGAAGCTTTCTTT. Its translation is CAYTGGPMNTEAFF. The V call is TRBV6-1, the J call TRBJ1-1, with D possibly matching TRBD1 (6 bases). V was clipped by 11 bases and J by 0 bases, with 16 bases between them. Germline lookup yields CDR1 MNHNS and CDR2 SASEGT. The CDR3 extends over 14 amino acids.